These 10 T cell receptor beta chains were sequenced from one sample in a study of blood T cell repertoires in COVID-19. Clones were read by immunoSEQ multiplex PCR, and TCRdb kept only the in-frame ones, dropping some. The sample shows about 230,000 clones, more than 70% of them seen only once. Sequences were obtained from PBMCs or T cells enriched from blood (not recorded which). These receptors originate from a woman aged 35 to 49 with acute COVID-19.

The chain couples TRBV2 to TRBJ2-1; 7 bases are a match to TRBD1. Germline lookup yields CDR1 SNHLY and CDR2 FYNNEI. The CDR3 totals 12 residues. With V trimmed by 7 bases and J by 7 bases, 4 bases remained unmatched. The CDR3 is CASTQGVNEQFF. For the CDR3, the DNA is TGTGCCAGCACCCAGGGGGTGAATGAGCAGTTCTTC.

This clone was detected a few times. The chain links TRBV30 to TRBJ1-2; a possible D gene is TRBD1 (6 bases). This CDR3 is built from 13 residues. CDR1 and CDR2 from the germline V gene are GTSNPN and SVGIG (reference sequence). Trimming took off 0 bases at V and 4 bases at J, with 9 bases between the two ends. CDR3 protein: CAWSVPGAYGYTF. DNA of the CDR3: TGTGCCTGGAGTGTACCAGGGGCCTATGGCTACACCTTC.

This chain links TRBV5-1 with TRBJ2-5; 10 bases agree with TRBD2. Germline assignment: CDR1 SGHRS and CDR2 YFSETQ. The V gene end was trimmed by 3 bases and the J gene end by 3 bases; junction bases not matched to a gene: 5. The CDR3 loop spans 15 amino acids. CDR3 region: CASSSGTSAKETQYF. The CDR3 DNA reads as TGCGCCAGCAGCTCAGGGACTAGCGCAAAAGAGACCCAGTACTTC. Complete variable domain (other parts from reference TRBV5-1 and TRBJ2-5): KAGVTQTPRYLIKTRGQQVTLSCSPISGHRSVSWYQQTPGQGLQFLFEYFSETQRNKGNFPGRFSGRQFSNSRSEMNVSTLELGDSALYLCASSSGTSAKETQYFGPGTRLLVL.

V gene TRBV7-2 combines with J gene TRBJ1-4; TRBD1 matches 10 bases. The CDR3 extends over 14 amino acids. J was trimmed by 6 bases and V by 5 bases; bases with no gene match: 3. Germline values: CDR1 SGHTA, CDR2 FQGNSA. CDR3 region: CASSRDRGDEKLFF. The CDR3 bases are TGTGCCAGCAGCCGGGACAGGGGAGATGAAAAACTGTTTTTT.

The rearrangement links TRBV7-9 to TRBJ2-5, with a possible D match to TRBD1 (6 bases). Trimming took off 3 bases at V and 13 bases at J, with 15 bases between the two ends. The CDR3 runs 12 residues. Germline CDR1 SEHNR, CDR2 FQNEAQ (reference sequence). CDR3 region: CASSFPDSIRYF. The CDR3 DNA is TGTGCCAGCAGCTTCCCGGACAGCATTAGGTACTTC.

V and J are TRBV25-1 and TRBJ2-3; TRBD2 agrees at 10 bases. The junction had 6 bases not matched to a gene; V was cut back by 6 bases and J by 6 bases. Germline CDR1 reads MGHDK; CDR2 reads SYGVNS. CDR3 length: 14 residues. The CDR3 is CASRGAGGQDTQYF. The CDR3 DNA reads TGTGCCAGCAGAGGAGCGGGGGGGCAGGATACGCAGTATTTT.

The chain couples TRBV4-1 to TRBJ2-1; 8 bases line up with TRBD2. V lost 0 bases to trimming and J lost 5 bases; unmatched junction nucleotides: 12. CDR3 length: 18 amino acids. From germline, CDR1 is MGHRA and CDR2 YSYEKL. In nucleotides, the CDR3 is TGCGCCAGCAGCCAAGATGGGCTAGCGGGCCCCCGGAACAATGAGCAGTTCTTC. It encodes CASSQDGLAGPRNNEQFF.

The rearrangement links TRBV11-3 to TRBJ1-2; the D gene is possibly TRBD1 (6 bases). CDR1 and CDR2 (germline): SGHNT, YENEEA. The V end lost 5 bases, the J end lost 1 base, and 14 bases lay between the germline ends. The length of the CDR3 is 15 residues. CDR3 residues: CASSPGGQLNYGYTF. CDR3 DNA sequence: TGTGCCAGCAGCCCTGGCGGACAGCTTAACTATGGCTACACCTTC.

This chain connects TRBV6-2 or TRBV6-3 to TRBJ1-3, with 8 bases lining up with TRBD1. The CDR3 has 16 amino acids. After removal of 1 base from V and 1 base from J, the junction contained 3 bases not matched to a gene. Germline CDR1 reads MNHEY; CDR2 reads SVGEGT. Here the CDR3 DNA reads TGTGCCAGCAGTTACTACAGGGGGTTTTCTGGAAACACCATATATTTT. Protein sequence: CASSYYRGFSGNTIYF.

This chain connects TRBV2 to TRBJ2-2; D perhaps matches TRBD1 (6 bases). This CDR3 has 13 residues. Germline values: CDR1 SNHLY, CDR2 FYNNEI. V lost 5 bases and J lost 8, with 12 bases in between. The CDR3 region is CASSLQGPGELFF. The CDR3 region has the DNA TGTGCCAGCAGTTTACAGGGCCCTGGGGAGCTGTTTTTT.